These 19 T cell receptor beta chains came from one sample sequenced in a study of T-cell reconstitution after alpha-beta-depleted transplantation in children (dated by TCRdb to between 2015 and 2016). Interpreted using the paper, the time point label stands for: day 60 (about 2 months) after transplantation. The treatment or condition label for this specimen denotes: allogeneic hematopoietic cell transplantation with graft depleted of TCRalphabeta T cells and CD19 B cells. The method behind the library was PCR. The reads were generated on an Illumina HiSeq 2500. TCR libraries were prepared with molecular barcoding, using unique molecular identifiers to normalize TCRbeta repertoire quantification. Starting from the raw public reads, TCRdb applied fastp trimming at Q25, assembled clones with MiXCR and retained in-frame beta chains. Under each unique CDR3 protein, matching rows form one entry showing the most common genes and DNA. In this sample the table shows under 50,000 distinct CDR3 sequences, around 9% of which occur a single time. The biggest ten clones account for 25% to 30% of the sample.

The sequences come from PBMCs, mostly from graft donor cells, collected 60 days after TCRalphabeta/CD19-depleted stem cell transplant. Receptors were obtained from a male patient under 10 years old who had a stem cell transplant for chronic granulomatous disease, so the T cells may come from the graft donor.

This clonotype was counted at least ten times. The genes are TRBV6-1 and TRBJ2-5; 14 bases align to TRBD2. Germline CDR1 is MNHNS and CDR2 is SASEGT. Unmatched junction bases numbered 4, after V lost 9 bases and J lost 4 bases. CDR3 size: 14 residues. The CDR3 here is CASRGLAGVETQYF. In DNA, the CDR3 is TGTGCCAGTCGGGGACTAGCGGGAGTAGAGACCCAGTACTTC.

The table lists this clonotype with a few counts. This may arise from a read error, as a much more abundant clone is one base away. The chain is built from TRBV3-1 and TRBJ2-6, with TRBD2 as a possible D gene (5 bases). Per the germline V gene, CDR1 is LGHDT and CDR2 is YNNKEL (reference sequence). V was pared by 8 bases and J by 2 bases, with 19 bases between. The CDR3 length is 17 residues. CDR3 protein: CASCPGSSYTGANVLTF. The CDR3 DNA is TGTGCCAGCTGTCCGGGGAGTTCATACACTGGGGCCAACGTCCTGACTTTC.

At least ten counts were recorded for this clonotype. The genes are TRBV5-4 and TRBJ1-2, with a weak D call TRBD1 (5 bases). The CDR3 covers 13 residues. The ends were cut back, 0 bases at V and 4 bases at J, with 7 bases in the middle. Germline V gene sequence: CDR1 SGHNT, CDR2 YYREEE (reference sequence). CDR3 sequence: CASSLEGTYGYTF. In DNA form, the CDR3 reads TGTGCCAGCAGCTTGGAAGGGACCTATGGCTACACCTTC.

V and J are TRBV27 and TRBJ2-4; TRBD1 agrees at 8 bases. Trimming at V came to 5 bases and at J to 8 bases, leaving 11 bases not matched to a gene. Germline CDR1 MNHEY, CDR2 SMNVEV (reference sequence). The CDR3 runs to 15 residues. In DNA, the CDR3 is TGTGCCAGCAGTCCTCCAACAGGGGGAATGGACATTCAGTACTTC. Amino acids: CASSPPTGGMDIQYF.

This clonotype was picked up many times. The chain recombines TRBV12-3 or TRBV12-4 with TRBJ1-1; tentative D call: TRBD1 (5 bases). The length of the CDR3 is 14 residues. Trimming removed 5 bases from V and 13 bases from J, with 23 bases in between. For the CDR3, the DNA is TGTGCCAGCAGTCAAACGGCGCTAGGGGCCGGGGGTTTCTTT. Translating it yields CASSQTALGAGGFF.

Ten or more counts support this clonotype. The chain links TRBV6-2 or TRBV6-3 to TRBJ2-5; possibly TRBD1 for D (6 bases). The V gene lost 5 bases and the J gene lost 1 base, with 14 bases spanning the gap. The CDR3 length is 15 residues. The germline V gene has CDR1 MNHEY and CDR2 SVGEGT. CDR3 amino acids: CASSQPGAPQETQYF. CDR3 DNA sequence: TGTGCCAGCAGTCAACCAGGGGCCCCCCAAGAGACCCAGTACTTC.

Many counts were recorded for this clonotype. The chain joins TRBV7-2 to TRBJ2-7; D assignment may be TRBD1 or TRBD2 (5 bases each). From germline, CDR1 is SGHTA and CDR2 FQGNSA. The CDR3 has 15 amino acids. Trimming pared 1 base from V and 0 bases from J, leaving 10 bases between. The CDR3 DNA reads TGTGCCAGCAGCTTAGAGTCCGGGACCTCCTACGAGCAGTACTTC. It is translated as CASSLESGTSYEQYF.

This clonotype was counted ten times or more. The rearrangement uses TRBV5-1 and TRBJ2-1, with 9 bases identical to TRBD1. CDR3 length: 15 amino acids. V lost 3 bases to trimming and J lost 5 bases; unmatched junction nucleotides: 6. Per the germline V gene, CDR1 is SGHRS and CDR2 is YFSETQ. CDR3 in amino acids: CASSSRTGANNEQFF. CDR3 coding DNA: TGCGCCAGCAGCTCGAGGACAGGGGCTAACAATGAGCAGTTCTTC.

This clonotype has a count of ten or more. The chain links TRBV4-2 to TRBJ2-2, with D tentatively TRBD1 or TRBD2 (5 bases each). CDR1 is LGHNA, CDR2 YNFKEQ, per germline. CDR3 length: 16 residues. V was cut by 1 base and J by 4 bases, with 13 bases left in between. CDR3 in amino acids: CASSQGPGTPTGELFF. CDR3 sequence (DNA): TGTGCCAGCAGCCAAGGCCCCGGGACCCCCACCGGGGAGCTGTTTTTT.

Ten or more counts support this clonotype. The V and J genes are TRBV15 and TRBJ2-3; 8 bases map to TRBD2. The length of the CDR3 is 15 residues. The V segment lost 0 bases and the J segment 7 bases; nucleotides outside the gene matches: 6. Germline assignment: CDR1 LNHNV and CDR2 YYDKDF (reference sequence). DNA of the CDR3: TGTGCCACCAGCAGAGATCGGGAGGGCCAGAATACGCAGTATTTT. It is translated as CATSRDREGQNTQYF.

This clonotype was seen repeatedly, ten times or more. The V call is TRBV12-3 or TRBV12-4, the J call TRBJ1-5; D remains ambiguous. The CDR3 runs to 14 residues. The ends were cut back, 0 bases at V and 3 bases at J, with 6 bases in the middle. The CDR3 DNA reads TGTGCCAGCAGTTTAGCGGGCTCCAATCAGCCCCAGCATTTT. Translation gives CASSLAGSNQPQHF.

This clonotype came up many times. The chain uses TRBV7-2 and TRBJ2-1; 8 nucleotides agree with TRBD2. Germline V gene sequence: CDR1 SGHTA, CDR2 FQGNSA. The CDR3 has 17 amino acids. V dropped 4 bases and J dropped 0; count of bases not matched to a gene: 8. This CDR3 is CASSSRGGTSSYNEQFF. The CDR3 DNA sequence: TGTGCCAGCAGCTCTCGGGGGGGGACTAGCTCCTACAATGAGCAGTTCTTC.

This clonotype came up a few times. The chain is built from TRBV6-5 and TRBJ2-3; TRBD2 might be the D (7 bases). V was clipped by 6 bases and J by 2 bases, with 21 bases between them. Per germline, CDR1 MNHEY and CDR2 SVGAGI. The CDR3 sequence is 17 residues long. The DNA for the CDR3 is TGTGCCAGCAGGCCTGGGGGCCAGCGGGGTTACACAGATACGCAGTATTTT. This gives the protein CASRPGGQRGYTDTQYF.

This clonotype has at least ten counts. The gene calls are TRBV10-3 and TRBJ2-7; TRBD2 matches at 8 bases. This CDR3 contains 13 residues. The junction had 0 bases not matched to a gene; V was cut back by 3 bases and J by 2 bases. The germline CDR1 and CDR2 sequences are ENHRY and SYGVKD. Here the CDR3 reads CAISDGRAYEQYF. CDR3 nucleotides: TGTGCCATCAGTGACGGGAGGGCCTACGAGCAGTACTTC.

This clonotype was recorded many times. This chain uses TRBV15 with TRBJ2-3; the D gene is possibly TRBD2 (6 bases). Germline V CDR1 and CDR2: LNHNV, YYDKDF (reference sequence). This CDR3 spans 16 amino acids. The V end lost 0 bases, the J end lost 0 bases, and 10 bases lay between the germline ends. CDR3 DNA sequence: TGTGCCACCAGCAGAGACGCGGGACCTAGCACAGATACGCAGTATTTT. It codes for CATSRDAGPSTDTQYF.

This clonotype was counted ten times or more. The chain has TRBV6-5 and TRBJ1-2; D ambiguous. The CDR3 loop spans 15 amino acids. V gave up 0 bases and J gave up 4 bases, with 12 bases separating them. Per the germline V gene, CDR1 is MNHEY and CDR2 is SVGAGI. The CDR3 nucleotides are TGTGCCAGCAGTTACTCGACAAGGGTTCCCTATGGCTACACCTTC. It yields the protein CASSYSTRVPYGYTF.

This clonotype was observed at least ten times. V usage is TRBV6-2 or TRBV6-3 and J usage is TRBJ2-1, with TRBD2 matching over 7 bases. From germline, CDR1 is MNHEY and CDR2 SVGEGT. The ends lost 6 bases at V and 7 bases at J; junction bases unmatched: 18. The CDR3 spans 17 residues. For the CDR3, the DNA is TGTGCCAGCAGCCACCTCAGCGGGAAGGGGATCTTTAATGAGCAGTTCTTC. This gives the protein CASSHLSGKGIFNEQFF.

The chain uses TRBV9 and TRBJ2-7; the D gene is possibly TRBD1 (6 bases). The V and J ends lost 4 bases and 0 bases respectively, with 20 bases between them. CDR3 size: 17 residues. Looked up from germline, CDR1 is SGDLS and CDR2 is YYNGEE. The CDR3 spells CASSPHWGQASSYEQYF. CDR3 in DNA: TGTGCCAGCAGCCCACACTGGGGGCAGGCGAGCTCCTACGAGCAGTACTTC. Looking up the rest from reference TRBV9 and TRBJ2-7 gives the full variable domain: DSGVTQTPKHLITATGQRVTLRCSPRSGDLSVYWYQQSLDQGLQFLIQYYNGEERAKGNILERFSAQQFPDLHSELNLSSLELGDSALYFCASSPHWGQASSYEQYFGPGTRLTVT.

The V and J genes are TRBV5-1 and TRBJ2-7, with a possible D match to TRBD2 (6 bases). CDR3 size: 13 residues. The V and J ends lost 3 bases and 3 bases respectively, with 10 bases between them. Germline lookup yields CDR1 SGHRS and CDR2 YFSETQ. The CDR3, as DNA: TGCGCCAGCAGCTCACGGGGGTTCTACGAGCAGTACTTC. The encoded protein is CASSSRGFYEQYF.